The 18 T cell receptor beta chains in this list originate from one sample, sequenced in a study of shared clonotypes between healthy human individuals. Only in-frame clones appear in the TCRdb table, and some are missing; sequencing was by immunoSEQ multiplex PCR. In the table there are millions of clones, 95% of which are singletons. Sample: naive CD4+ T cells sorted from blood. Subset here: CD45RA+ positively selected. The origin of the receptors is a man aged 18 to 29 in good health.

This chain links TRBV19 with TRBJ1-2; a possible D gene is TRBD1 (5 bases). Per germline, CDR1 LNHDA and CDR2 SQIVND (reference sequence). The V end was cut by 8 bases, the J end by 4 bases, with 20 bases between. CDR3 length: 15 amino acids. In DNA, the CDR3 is TGTGCCAGTGCTCCGGGATCCCGTCAGGGCTATGGCTACACCTTC. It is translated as CASAPGSRQGYGYTF.

The CDR3 region is CTSSHLGGGRQPQHF. The CDR3 DNA is TGCACCAGCAGCCATCTCGGGGGGGGCCGGCAGCCCCAGCATTTT. J is TRBJ1-5 and V is TRBV1. TRBV1 is termed a pseudogene. The CDR3 loop spans 15 amino acids.

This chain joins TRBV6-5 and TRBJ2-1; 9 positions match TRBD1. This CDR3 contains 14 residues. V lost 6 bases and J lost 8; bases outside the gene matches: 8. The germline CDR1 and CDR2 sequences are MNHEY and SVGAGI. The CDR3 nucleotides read TGTGCCAGCAGCCCCGGGACAGGGATGCATGAGCAGTTCTTC. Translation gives CASSPGTGMHEQFF.

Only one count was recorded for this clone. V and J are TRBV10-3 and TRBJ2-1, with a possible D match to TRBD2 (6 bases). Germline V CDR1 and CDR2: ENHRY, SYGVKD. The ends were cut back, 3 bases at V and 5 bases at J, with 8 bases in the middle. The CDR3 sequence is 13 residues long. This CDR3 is CAISDGGDNEQFF. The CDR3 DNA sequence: TGTGCCATCAGTGACGGAGGGGACAATGAGCAGTTCTTC.

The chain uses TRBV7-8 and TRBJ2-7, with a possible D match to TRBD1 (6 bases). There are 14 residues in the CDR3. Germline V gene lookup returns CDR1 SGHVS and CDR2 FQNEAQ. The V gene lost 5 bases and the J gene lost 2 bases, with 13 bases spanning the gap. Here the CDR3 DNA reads TGTGCCAGCAGCCCGGACAGTCTTACCTACGAGCAGTACTTC. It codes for CASSPDSLTYEQYF. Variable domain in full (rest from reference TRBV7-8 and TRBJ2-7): GAGVSQSPRYKVAKRGQDVALRCDPISGHVSLFWYQQALGQGPEFLTYFQNEAQLDKSGLPSDRFFAERPEGSVSTLKIQRTQQEDSAVYLCASSPDSLTYEQYFGPGTRLTVT.

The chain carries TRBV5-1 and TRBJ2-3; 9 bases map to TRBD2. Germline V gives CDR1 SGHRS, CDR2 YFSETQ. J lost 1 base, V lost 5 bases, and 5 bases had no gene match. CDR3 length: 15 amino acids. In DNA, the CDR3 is TGCGCCAGCAGGCCTAGCGGGGACCGCACAGATACGCAGTATTTT. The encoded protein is CASRPSGDRTDTQYF.

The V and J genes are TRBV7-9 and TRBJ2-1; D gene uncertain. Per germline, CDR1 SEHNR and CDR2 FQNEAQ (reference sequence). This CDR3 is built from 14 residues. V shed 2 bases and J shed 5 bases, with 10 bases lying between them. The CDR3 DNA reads TGTGCCAGCAGCTTAATGGGGAACGACAATGAGCAGTTCTTC. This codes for CASSLMGNDNEQFF.

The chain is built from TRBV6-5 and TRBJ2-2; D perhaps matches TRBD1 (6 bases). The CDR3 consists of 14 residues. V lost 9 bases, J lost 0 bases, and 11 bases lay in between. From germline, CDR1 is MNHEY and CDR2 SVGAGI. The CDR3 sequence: CASFRGANTGELFF. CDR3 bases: TGTGCCAGTTTCAGGGGTGCGAACACCGGGGAGCTGTTTTTT.

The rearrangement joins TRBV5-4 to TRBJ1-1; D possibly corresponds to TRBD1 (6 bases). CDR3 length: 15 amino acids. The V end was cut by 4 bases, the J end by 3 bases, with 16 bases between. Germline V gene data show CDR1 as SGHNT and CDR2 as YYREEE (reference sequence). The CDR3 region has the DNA TGTGCCAGCAGCCGCCCAGGGGCTGTGGACACTGAAGCTTTCTTT. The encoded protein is CASSRPGAVDTEAFF.

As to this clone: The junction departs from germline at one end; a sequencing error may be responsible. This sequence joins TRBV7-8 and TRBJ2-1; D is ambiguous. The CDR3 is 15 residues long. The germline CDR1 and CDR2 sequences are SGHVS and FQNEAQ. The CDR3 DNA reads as TGTGCCAGCAGCCAGGAGCCCCATTCCTACCATGAGCAGTTCTTC. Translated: CASSQEPHSYHEQFF.

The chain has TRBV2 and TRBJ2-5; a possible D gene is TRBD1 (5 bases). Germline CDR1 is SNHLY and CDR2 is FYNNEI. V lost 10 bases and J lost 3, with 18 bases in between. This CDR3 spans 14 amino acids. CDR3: CATTGRRGEETQYF. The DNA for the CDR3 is TGTGCCACCACAGGACGGAGAGGAGAAGAGACCCAGTACTTC.

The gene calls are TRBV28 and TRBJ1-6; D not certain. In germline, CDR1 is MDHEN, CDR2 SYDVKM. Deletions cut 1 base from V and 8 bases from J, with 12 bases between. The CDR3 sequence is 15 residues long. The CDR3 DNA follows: TGTGCCAGCAGTTTATCCGGCCCCGGGGATTCACCCCTCCACTTT. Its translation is CASSLSGPGDSPLHF.

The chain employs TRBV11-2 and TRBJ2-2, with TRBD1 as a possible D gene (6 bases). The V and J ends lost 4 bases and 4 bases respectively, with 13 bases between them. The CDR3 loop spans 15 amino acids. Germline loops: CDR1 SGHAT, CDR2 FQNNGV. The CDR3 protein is CASSSYRVGTGELFF. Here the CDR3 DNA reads TGTGCCAGCAGCTCTTACAGGGTGGGCACCGGGGAGCTGTTTTTT.

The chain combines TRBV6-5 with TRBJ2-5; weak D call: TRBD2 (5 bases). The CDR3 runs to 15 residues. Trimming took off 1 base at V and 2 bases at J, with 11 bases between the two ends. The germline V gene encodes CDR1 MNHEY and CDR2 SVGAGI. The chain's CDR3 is CASSYFGGGQETQYF. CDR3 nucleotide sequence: TGTGCCAGCAGTTACTTCGGAGGTGGGCAAGAGACCCAGTACTTC.

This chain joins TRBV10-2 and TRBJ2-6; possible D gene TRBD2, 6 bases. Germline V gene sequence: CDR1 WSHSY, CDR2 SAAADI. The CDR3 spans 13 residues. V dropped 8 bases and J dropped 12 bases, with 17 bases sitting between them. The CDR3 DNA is TGCGCCAGCGCTGGGTTCCTGGGGGGCGTCCTGACTTTC. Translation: CASAGFLGGVLTF.

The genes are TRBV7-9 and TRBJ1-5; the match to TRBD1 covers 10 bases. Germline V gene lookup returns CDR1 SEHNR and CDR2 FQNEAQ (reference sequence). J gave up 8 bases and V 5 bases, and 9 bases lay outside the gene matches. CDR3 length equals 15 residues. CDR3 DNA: TGTGCCAGCAGCCTCGGGACAGGGGTTGGAGAGCCCCAGCATTTT. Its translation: CASSLGTGVGEPQHF. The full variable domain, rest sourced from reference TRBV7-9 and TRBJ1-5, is DTGVSQNPRHKITKRGQNVTFRCDPISEHNRLYWYRQTLGQGPEFLTYFQNEAQLEKSRLLSDRFSAERPKGSFSTLEIQRTEQGDSAMYLCASSLGTGVGEPQHFGDGTRLSIL.

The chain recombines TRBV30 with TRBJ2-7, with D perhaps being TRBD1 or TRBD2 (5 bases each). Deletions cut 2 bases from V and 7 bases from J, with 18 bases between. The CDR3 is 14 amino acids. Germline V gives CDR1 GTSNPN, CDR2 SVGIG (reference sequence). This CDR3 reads CAWSRALLGEEQYF. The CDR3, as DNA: TGTGCCTGGAGTAGGGCGTTATTGGGGGAAGAGCAGTACTTC.

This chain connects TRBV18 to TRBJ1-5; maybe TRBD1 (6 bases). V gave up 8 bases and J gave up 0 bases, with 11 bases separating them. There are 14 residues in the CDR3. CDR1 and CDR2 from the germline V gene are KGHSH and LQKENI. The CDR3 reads CASAQGNSNQPQHF. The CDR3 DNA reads TGTGCCAGCGCACAGGGTAATAGCAATCAGCCCCAGCATTTT.